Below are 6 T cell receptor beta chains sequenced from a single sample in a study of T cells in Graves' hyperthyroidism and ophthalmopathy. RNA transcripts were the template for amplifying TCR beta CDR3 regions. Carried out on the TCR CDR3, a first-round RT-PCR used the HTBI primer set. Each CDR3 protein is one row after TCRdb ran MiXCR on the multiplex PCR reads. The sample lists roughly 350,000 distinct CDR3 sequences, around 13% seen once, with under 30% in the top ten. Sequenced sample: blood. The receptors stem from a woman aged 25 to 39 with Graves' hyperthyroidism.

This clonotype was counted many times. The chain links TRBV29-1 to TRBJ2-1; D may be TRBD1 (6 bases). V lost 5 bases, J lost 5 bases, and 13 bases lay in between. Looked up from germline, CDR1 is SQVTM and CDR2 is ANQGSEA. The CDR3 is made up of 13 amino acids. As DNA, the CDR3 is TGCAGCGTTAAGCAGGGGCCTGACAATGAGCAGTTCTTC. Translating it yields CSVKQGPDNEQFF.

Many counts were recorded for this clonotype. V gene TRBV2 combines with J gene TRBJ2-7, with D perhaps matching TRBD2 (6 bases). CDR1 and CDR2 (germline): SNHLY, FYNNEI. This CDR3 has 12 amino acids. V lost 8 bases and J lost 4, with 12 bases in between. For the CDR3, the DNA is TGTGCCAGCGCCCTCCGGGGGTACGAGCAGTACTTC. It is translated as CASALRGYEQYF.

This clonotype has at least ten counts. The DNA for the CDR3 is TGTGCTAGTGGTTTGGGCCGGGACAGGGTCGCCGATGAGCAGTTCTTC. It yields the protein CASGLGRDRVADEQFF. The rearrangement links TRBV12-5 to TRBJ2-1; TRBD1 aligns across 9 bases. Unmatched junction bases numbered 9, after V lost 1 base and J lost 8 bases. Germline CDR1 is LGHNT and CDR2 is FRNRAP. This CDR3 comprises 16 residues.

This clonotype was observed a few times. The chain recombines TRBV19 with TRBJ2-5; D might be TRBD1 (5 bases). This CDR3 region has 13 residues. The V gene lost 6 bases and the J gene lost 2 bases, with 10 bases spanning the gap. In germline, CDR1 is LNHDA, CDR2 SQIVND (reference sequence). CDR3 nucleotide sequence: TGTGCCAGTAGCAAGGGGCGGCAAGAGACCCAGTACTTC. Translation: CASSKGRQETQYF.

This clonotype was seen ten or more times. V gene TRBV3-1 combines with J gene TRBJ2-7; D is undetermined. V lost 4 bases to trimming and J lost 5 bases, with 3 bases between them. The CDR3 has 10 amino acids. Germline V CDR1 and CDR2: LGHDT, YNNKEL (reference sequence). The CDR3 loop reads CASSRHEQYF. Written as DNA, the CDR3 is TGTGCCAGCAGCCGCCACGAGCAGTACTTC.

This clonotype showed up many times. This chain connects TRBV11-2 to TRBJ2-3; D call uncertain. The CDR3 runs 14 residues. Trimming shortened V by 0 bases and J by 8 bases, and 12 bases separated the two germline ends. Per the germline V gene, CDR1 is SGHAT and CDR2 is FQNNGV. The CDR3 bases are TGTGCCAGCAGCTTAGAATGGCTAGAGGTTACGCAGTATTTT. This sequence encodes CASSLEWLEVTQYF.